Shown below are 27 T cell receptor beta chains from a single sample sequenced in a study of low-dose radiotherapy and immunotherapy resistance in tumors. Priming of first-strand cDNA relied on TRAV- and TRBV-specific primers (covering alpha and beta chains). TCR amplification ran approximately 22 PCR cycles using constant-region and V-primer adapter primers. TCRdb re-called the reads with MiXCR, one entry per CDR3 protein. The table includes over 14,000 distinct CDR3 sequences, roughly 52% detected once. The receptors were gathered from a human donor with advanced metastatic prostate, ovarian, gallbladder or colorectal cancer (not recorded which). This table probably holds off-target reads from a library built for another chain.

V and J are TRBV29-1 and TRBJ2-7; no clear D gene. Germline loops: CDR1 SQVTM, CDR2 ANQGSEA. Trimming stripped 0 bases from V and 0 bases from J, with 9 bases between. The CDR3 is 14 residues long. In DNA, the CDR3 is TGCAGCGTTGAAGATGGGGAAAGCTCCTACGAGCAGTACTTC. Amino acid sequence: CSVEDGESSYEQYF.

This sequence joins TRBV6-1 and TRBJ1-2; D might be TRBD1 (5 bases). Germline CDR1 is MNHNS and CDR2 is SASEGT. Deletions cut 1 base from V and 2 bases from J, with 11 bases between. The CDR3 runs to 15 residues. CDR3 sequence (DNA): TGTGCCAGCAGTGAAGAGTGGGGCAGGAACTATGGCTACACCTTC. The encoded protein is CASSEEWGRNYGYTF.

This clonotype has more than one count but fewer than ten. The V gene is TRBV29-1, the J gene TRBJ2-3; D might be TRBD1 or TRBD2, each matching 5 bases. Germline values: CDR1 SQVTM, CDR2 ANQGSEA. This CDR3 is built from 12 residues. The ends were cut back, 3 bases at V and 4 bases at J, with 8 bases in the middle. CDR3 amino acids: CSVEQGADTQYF. The CDR3 DNA sequence: TGCAGCGTTGAGCAGGGAGCAGATACGCAGTATTTT.

The V gene is TRBV5-1, the J gene TRBJ2-7; perhaps TRBD1 as D (5 bases). The CDR3 length is 14 residues. Germline CDR1 SGHRS, CDR2 YFSETQ. The V end lost 3 bases, the J end lost 0 bases, and 10 bases lay between the germline ends. CDR3 nucleotides: TGCGCCAGCAGCTACCAAGACAGCTCCTACGAGCAGTACTTC. This translates into CASSYQDSSYEQYF.

This clonotype turned up a few times. The V and J genes are TRBV29-1 and TRBJ2-1; D possibly corresponds to TRBD2 (5 bases). Trimming took off 2 bases at V and 7 bases at J, with 12 bases between the two ends. Germline loops: CDR1 SQVTM, CDR2 ANQGSEA. The CDR3 consists of 13 residues. CDR3 loop: CSVETGSFNEQFF. DNA of the CDR3: TGCAGCGTTGAAACGGGGTCTTTTAATGAGCAGTTCTTC.

This sequence joins TRBV25-1 and TRBJ1-4; TRBD1 agrees at 7 bases. The germline V gene encodes CDR1 MGHDK and CDR2 SYGVNS. V lost 5 bases and J lost 8; bases outside the gene matches: 8. This CDR3 has 14 amino acids. The DNA for the CDR3 is TGTGCCAGCAGTACCGACAGGGTAGGCGAAAAACTGTTTTTT. Encoded protein: CASSTDRVGEKLFF. The full variable domain, its missing parts supplied by reference TRBV25-1 and TRBJ1-4, is EADIYQTPRYLVIGTGKKITLECSQTMGHDKMYWYQQDPGMELHLIHYSYGVNSTEKGDLSSESTVSRIRTEHFPLTLESARPSHTSQYLCASSTDRVGEKLFFGSGTQLSVL.

The V and J genes are TRBV27 and TRBJ1-2, with 8 bases matching TRBD1. Germline CDR1 reads MNHEY; CDR2 reads SMNVEV (reference sequence). V gave up 2 bases and J gave up 8 bases; unmatched junction bases: 7. The CDR3 has 14 residues. CDR3 sequence (DNA): TGTGCCAGCAGTTTAAGTAGACAGGGGAACGGCTACACCTTC. Translating gives CASSLSRQGNGYTF.

Only a few counts were recorded for this clonotype. For the CDR3, the DNA is TGTGCCACCTATCCGACCGGGACAGGGGGAAACGAGCAGTACTTC. Translation: CATYPTGTGGNEQYF. This chain joins TRBV10-3 and TRBJ2-7, with 11 nucleotides matching TRBD1. This CDR3 is built from 15 residues. Germline V CDR1 and CDR2: ENHRY, SYGVKD. V dropped 10 bases and J dropped 5; count of bases not matched to a gene: 13.

The table lists this clonotype with a few counts. The V call is TRBV5-4, the J call TRBJ2-5, with D possibly TRBD2 on 6 matching bases. The V gene's germline CDR1 is SGHNT and CDR2 YYREEE (reference sequence). The ends were cut back, 4 bases at V and 0 bases at J, with 16 bases in the middle. There are 16 residues in the CDR3. CDR3 nucleotide sequence: TGTGCCAGCAGCCCTGGCCAGCGGGTAGACCAAGAGACCCAGTACTTC. Encoded protein: CASSPGQRVDQETQYF.

V gene TRBV27 combines with J gene TRBJ1-1; no clear D gene. V was clipped by 4 bases and J by 0 bases, with 9 bases between them. Germline CDR1 reads MNHEY; CDR2 reads SMNVEV (reference sequence). This CDR3 has 14 amino acids. CDR3 DNA sequence: TGTGCCAGCAGTTCTAGTGGGATGAACACTGAAGCTTTCTTT. Translated, it gives CASSSSGMNTEAFF.

The chain links TRBV18 to TRBJ2-1; tentative D call: TRBD2 (5 bases). V was trimmed by 1 base and J by 10 bases, leaving 14 bases between them. This CDR3 region has 14 residues. From germline, CDR1 is KGHSH and CDR2 LQKENI. CDR3 DNA: TGTGCCAGCTCACCACTCGCAGGCGAGGGCGAGCAGTTCTTC. The encoded protein is CASSPLAGEGEQFF.

This clonotype was detected a few times. V and J are TRBV28 and TRBJ1-2; D gene ambiguous. The CDR3 runs to 12 residues. Germline CDR1 and CDR2: MDHEN and SYDVKM. Trimming took off 5 bases at V and 8 bases at J, with 12 bases between the two ends. The CDR3: CASSDPKGGYTF. CDR3 in DNA: TGTGCCAGCAGTGACCCTAAAGGCGGCTACACCTTC.

The chain joins TRBV6-1 to TRBJ1-1; D might be TRBD1 (6 bases). Trimming shortened V by 1 base and J by 1 base, and 7 bases separated the two germline ends. Germline values: CDR1 MNHNS, CDR2 SASEGT. This CDR3 comprises 14 residues. The CDR3 bases are TGTGCCAGCAGTGAAGGGGGGCCGAACACTGAAGCTTTCTTT. Protein product: CASSEGGPNTEAFF.

The gene calls are TRBV15 and TRBJ1-3; D perhaps matches TRBD1 (6 bases). V was cut by 2 bases and J by 0 bases, with 14 bases left in between. Germline CDR1 reads LNHNV; CDR2 reads YYDKDF (reference sequence). The length of the CDR3 is 17 residues. The chain's CDR3 is CATSRQRTVASGNTIYF. The DNA of the CDR3 is TGTGCCACCAGCAGACAGAGGACAGTCGCCTCTGGAAACACCATATATTTT.

The rearrangement uses TRBV7-9 and TRBJ2-3; D gene ambiguous. Germline values: CDR1 SEHNR, CDR2 FQNEAQ (reference sequence). CDR3 length: 12 amino acids. V was trimmed by 7 bases and J by 6 bases, leaving 11 bases between them. CDR3 sequence (DNA): TGTGCCAGCACCGCGACCGGGGATACGCAGTATTTT. This translates into CASTATGDTQYF.

The table lists this clonotype with a few counts. This chain links TRBV28 with TRBJ2-7; maybe TRBD1 (6 bases). CDR1 MDHEN and CDR2 SYDVKM come from the germline V gene. V was shortened by 10 bases and J by 7 bases, with 20 bases between the two germline ends. CDR3 length equals 13 residues. The CDR3 spells CATLGAIGREQYF. CDR3 nucleotide sequence: TGTGCCACCTTGGGGGCCATCGGTCGGGAGCAGTACTTC.

The chain recombines TRBV27 with TRBJ2-3; no clear D gene. The V gene's germline CDR1 is MNHEY and CDR2 SMNVEV (reference sequence). V lost 0 bases and J lost 1, with 5 bases in between. The CDR3 sequence is 14 residues long. CDR3 region: CASSLSAGTDTQYF. CDR3 nucleotide sequence: TGTGCCAGCAGTTTATCGGCAGGCACAGATACGCAGTATTTT.

This clonotype appeared a few times. The chain uses TRBV28 and TRBJ1-5; D is unclear. CDR3 length equals 15 residues. Trimming cost V 2 bases and J 2 bases, with 10 bases left between them. The germline CDR1 and CDR2 sequences are MDHEN and SYDVKM. CDR3 nucleotides: TGTGCCAGCAGTTTACCCACCAACGGCAATCAGCCCCAGCATTTT. Its translation is CASSLPTNGNQPQHF.

The V call is TRBV28, the J call TRBJ2-7; 7 bases line up with TRBD2. Germline loops: CDR1 MDHEN, CDR2 SYDVKM. V shed 3 bases and J 4 bases; nucleotides not matched to a gene: 3. CDR3 size: 13 residues. CDR3: CASSFIAGYEQYF. The CDR3 nucleotides read TGTGCCAGCAGTTTTATAGCGGGTTACGAGCAGTACTTC.

The chain combines TRBV6-2 or TRBV6-3 with TRBJ2-7; D call uncertain. Per the germline V gene, CDR1 is MNHEY and CDR2 is SVGEGT. V was trimmed by 8 bases and J by 7 bases, leaving 9 bases between them. CDR3 length: 10 residues. CDR3 in amino acids: CASGQVEQYF. CDR3 DNA sequence: TGTGCCAGCGGCCAAGTAGAGCAGTACTTC.

This clonotype has only a few counts. This rearrangement joins TRBV3-1 to TRBJ1-2; D is uncertain. The germline V and J ends were trimmed by 0 bases and 7 bases, with 12 bases remaining between them. This CDR3 is built from 14 residues. Germline V lookup: CDR1 LGHDT, CDR2 YNNKEL (reference sequence). DNA of the CDR3: TGTGCCAGCAGCCAAGAAAACGGGCTCGGTGGCTACACCTTC. Translating it yields CASSQENGLGGYTF.

This clonotype has a handful of counts. The gene calls are TRBV20-1 and TRBJ2-1; 12 bases are shared with TRBD2. There are 16 residues in the CDR3. Germline CDR1 reads DFQATT; CDR2 reads SNEGSKA (reference sequence). V lost 1 base to trimming and J lost 4 bases; unmatched junction nucleotides: 5. The CDR3 sequence is CSARATSGRGYNEQFF. In DNA form, the CDR3 reads TGCAGTGCTAGAGCGACTAGCGGGAGAGGGTACAATGAGCAGTTCTTC.

The sample holds a few counts of this clonotype. CDR3 sequence: CATSDSGTGEYNEQFF. The DNA of the CDR3 is TGTGCCACCAGTGACTCCGGGACAGGGGAATACAATGAGCAGTTCTTC. V gene TRBV24-1 combines with J gene TRBJ2-1, with 10 bases fitting TRBD1. The CDR3 is 16 amino acids. CDR1 is KGHDR, CDR2 SFDVKD, per germline. With 4 bases clipped from V and 4 bases from J, the junction kept 6 bases outside the gene matches.

The rearrangement uses TRBV11-2 and TRBJ2-1; D is possibly TRBD1 (6 bases). Germline V lookup: CDR1 SGHAT, CDR2 FQNNGV. The CDR3 has 12 amino acids. Trimming left V 8 bases short and J 12 bases short, with 17 bases between. The CDR3 DNA follows: TGTGCCAGCTCCCATTGGGGGACAACGCAGTTCTTC. Amino acids: CASSHWGTTQFF.

The chain combines TRBV11-2 with TRBJ2-1; D is unresolved. Germline lookup yields CDR1 SGHAT and CDR2 FQNNGV. This CDR3 spans 14 amino acids. Trimming cost V 5 bases and J 5 bases, with 13 bases left between them. The CDR3 coding sequence is TGTGCCAGCAGCCGAGGATCAACTAACAATGAGCAGTTCTTC. Its translation is CASSRGSTNNEQFF.

This clonotype was observed a handful of times. This rearrangement joins TRBV14 to TRBJ2-3; tentative D call: TRBD2 (6 bases). Trimming took off 4 bases at V and 1 base at J, with 12 bases between the two ends. Germline loops: CDR1 SGHDN, CDR2 FVKESK. The CDR3 runs 15 residues. In DNA, the CDR3 is TGTGCCAGCAGCCCGTCCTGGGGGGGCACAGATACGCAGTATTTT. Translating it yields CASSPSWGGTDTQYF.

The chain recombines TRBV5-6 with TRBJ2-7; D is unclear. This CDR3 contains 15 residues. From germline, CDR1 is SGHDT and CDR2 YYEEEE. V lost 1 base and J lost 4, with 15 bases in between. CDR3 sequence: CASSLLTEPRYEQYF. The CDR3 DNA reads TGTGCCAGCAGCTTGTTAACAGAGCCCCGATACGAGCAGTACTTC.